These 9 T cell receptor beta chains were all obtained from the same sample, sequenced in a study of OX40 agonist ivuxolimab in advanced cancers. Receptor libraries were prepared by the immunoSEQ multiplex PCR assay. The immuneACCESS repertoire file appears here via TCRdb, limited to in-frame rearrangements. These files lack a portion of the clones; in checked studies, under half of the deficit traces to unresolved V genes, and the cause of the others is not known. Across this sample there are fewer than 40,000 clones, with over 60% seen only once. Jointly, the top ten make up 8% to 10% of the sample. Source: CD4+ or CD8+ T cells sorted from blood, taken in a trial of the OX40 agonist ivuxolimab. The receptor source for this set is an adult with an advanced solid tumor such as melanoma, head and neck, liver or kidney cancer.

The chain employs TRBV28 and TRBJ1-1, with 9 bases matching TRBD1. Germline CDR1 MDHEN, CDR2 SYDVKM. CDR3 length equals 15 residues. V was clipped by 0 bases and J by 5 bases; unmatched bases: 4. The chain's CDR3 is CASSLWGQGVTEAFF. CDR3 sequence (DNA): TGTGCCAGCAGTTTATGGGGACAGGGTGTAACTGAAGCTTTCTTT. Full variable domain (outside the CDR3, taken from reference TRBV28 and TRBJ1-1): DVKVTQSSRYLVKRTGEKVFLECVQDMDHENMFWYRQDPGLGLRLIYFSYDVKMKEKGDIPEGYSVSREKKERFSLILESASTNQTSMYLCASSLWGQGVTEAFFGQGTRLTVV.

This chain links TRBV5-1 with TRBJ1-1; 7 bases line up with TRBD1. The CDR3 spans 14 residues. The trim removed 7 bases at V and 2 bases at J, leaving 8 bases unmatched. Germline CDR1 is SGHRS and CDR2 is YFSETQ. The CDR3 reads CASLQGTANTEAFF. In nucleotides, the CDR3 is TGCGCCAGCTTACAAGGGACAGCAAACACTGAAGCTTTCTTT.

Here the CDR3 reads CASSLPGLAGGWSYEQYF. In DNA, the CDR3 is TGCGCCAGCAGCCTCCCTGGACTAGCGGGAGGCTGGTCCTACGAGCAGTACTTC. The rearrangement links TRBV5-1 to TRBJ2-7, with 14 bases fitting TRBD2. J lost 1 base, V lost 4 bases, and 10 bases had no gene match. This CDR3 is built from 18 residues. From germline, CDR1 is SGHRS and CDR2 YFSETQ.

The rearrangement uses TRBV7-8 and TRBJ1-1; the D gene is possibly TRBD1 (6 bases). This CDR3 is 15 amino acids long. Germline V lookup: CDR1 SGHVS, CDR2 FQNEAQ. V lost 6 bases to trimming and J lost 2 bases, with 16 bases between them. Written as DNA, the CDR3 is TGTGCCAGCAGTCCCGGACAGAACCCTAACACTGAAGCTTTCTTT. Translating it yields CASSPGQNPNTEAFF.

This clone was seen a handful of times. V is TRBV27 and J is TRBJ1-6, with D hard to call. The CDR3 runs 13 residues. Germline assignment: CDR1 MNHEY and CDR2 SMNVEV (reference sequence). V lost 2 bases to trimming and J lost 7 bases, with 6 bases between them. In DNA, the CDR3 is TGTGCCAGCAGTTTACGGGGAAATTCACCCCTCCACTTT. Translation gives CASSLRGNSPLHF.

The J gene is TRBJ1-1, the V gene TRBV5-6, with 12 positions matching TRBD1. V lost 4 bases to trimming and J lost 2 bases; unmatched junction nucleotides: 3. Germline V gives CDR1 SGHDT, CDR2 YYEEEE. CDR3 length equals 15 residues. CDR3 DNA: TGTGCCAGCAGCCCGGGACAGGGGGCCAACACTGAAGCTTTCTTT. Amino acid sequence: CASSPGQGANTEAFF.

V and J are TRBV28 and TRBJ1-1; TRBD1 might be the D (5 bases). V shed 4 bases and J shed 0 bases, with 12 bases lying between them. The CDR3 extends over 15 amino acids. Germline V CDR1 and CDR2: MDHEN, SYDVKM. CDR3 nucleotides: TGTGCCAGCAGTTGGGGGAGAGTCCTGAACACTGAAGCTTTCTTT. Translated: CASSWGRVLNTEAFF.

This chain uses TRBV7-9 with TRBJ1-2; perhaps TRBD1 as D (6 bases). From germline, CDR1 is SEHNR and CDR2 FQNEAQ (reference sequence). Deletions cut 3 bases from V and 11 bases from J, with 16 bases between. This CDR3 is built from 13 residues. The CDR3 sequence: CASSLGTSLVYTF. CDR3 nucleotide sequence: TGTGCCAGCAGCTTGGGGACATCCCTAGTTTACACCTTC.

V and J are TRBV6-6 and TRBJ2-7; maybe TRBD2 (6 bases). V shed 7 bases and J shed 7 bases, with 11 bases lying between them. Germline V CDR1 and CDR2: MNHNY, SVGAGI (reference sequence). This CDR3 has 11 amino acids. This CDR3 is CASTEGREQYF. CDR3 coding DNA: TGTGCCAGCACCGAGGGGAGGGAGCAGTACTTC.